This TCR beta chain comes out of a study of shared clonotypes between healthy human individuals. Study-level information: Per donor, three plates held CD4 naive cells, three held CD4 memory, two held CD8 naive and one held CD8 memory.

Sequencing used immunoSEQ multiplex PCR; TCRdb keeps in-frame clones, though not all of them. This table has around 600,000 clones, 95% appearing once. The CDR3 is made up of 14 amino acids. The V and J ends lost 6 bases and 0 bases respectively, with 12 bases between them. In germline, CDR1 is MDHEN, CDR2 SYDVKM. The naive CD8 fraction comprised CD45RO-negative cells positively selected for CCR7 and excluded terminally differentiated effector memory CD45RA+ cells. V usage is TRBV28 and J usage is TRBJ2-7; TRBD1 or TRBD2 may be the D gene (5 bases each). The sequence came from a woman between 25 and 40 years old in good health. The sequenced sample consisted of naive CD8+ T cells sorted from blood. CDR3 nucleotides: TGTGCCAGCAGCCGTGCCGGGACCTCCTACGAGCAGTACTTC. Its translation: CASSRAGTSYEQYF.